Each of the 17 T cell receptor beta chains below was sequenced from the same sample in a study of blood T cell repertoires in COVID-19. The table came from immunoSEQ multiplex PCR; TCRdb's copy has only in-frame clones and leaves some out. The repertoire includes roughly 330,000 clones, more than 75% of them detected once, and about 5.2% sits in the top ten. The sequencing sample was made of PBMCs or T cells enriched from blood (not recorded which). Source of these receptors: a woman in her thirties who had recovered from COVID-19.

V and J are TRBV5-1 and TRBJ2-1, with D perhaps matching TRBD2 (6 bases). V was clipped by 5 bases and J by 5 bases, with 17 bases between them. There are 15 residues in the CDR3. Germline loops: CDR1 SGHRS, CDR2 YFSETQ. In DNA, the CDR3 is TGCGCCAGCAGAAACGCCCCGGGAGACAACAATGAGCAGTTCTTC. Translated: CASRNAPGDNNEQFF.

The chain recombines TRBV5-1 with TRBJ2-7; D gene ambiguous. Per the germline V gene, CDR1 is SGHRS and CDR2 is YFSETQ. The CDR3 is 15 amino acids. V was pared by 0 bases and J by 4 bases, with 14 bases between. Written as DNA, the CDR3 is TGCGCCAGCAGCTTGGGAGTGAGTGGCGGTTACGAGCAGTACTTC. Translation: CASSLGVSGGYEQYF.

CDR3 DNA sequence: TGTGCCAGCAGCCTCACAACTAGCGGAGACAATGAGCAGTTCTTC. As protein: CASSLTTSGDNEQFF. This chain connects TRBV3-1 (or the pseudogene TRBV3-2) to TRBJ2-1; 8 bases match TRBD2. Germline values: CDR1 LGHDT, CDR2 YNNKEL (reference sequence). This CDR3 is built from 15 residues. V shed 4 bases and J 5 bases; nucleotides not matched to a gene: 7.

The chain has TRBV5-1 and TRBJ2-3; D unresolved. The CDR3 contains 13 residues. Trimming shortened V by 1 base and J by 4 bases, and 7 bases separated the two germline ends. Germline assignment: CDR1 SGHRS and CDR2 YFSETQ. This CDR3 reads CASSLISADTQYF. CDR3 nucleotides: TGCGCCAGCAGCTTGATTTCCGCAGATACGCAGTATTTT.

V is TRBV24-1 and J is TRBJ2-1; 10 bases match TRBD2. V trimming: 2 bases; J trimming: 8 bases; junction bases outside the gene matches: 11. CDR3 length equals 17 residues. CDR1 KGHDR and CDR2 SFDVKD come from the germline V gene. The CDR3 sequence is CATSDSRLSGGADEQFF. The CDR3 DNA follows: TGTGCCACCAGTGATTCCCGACTAAGCGGGGGGGCAGATGAGCAGTTCTTC.

This chain links TRBV7-9 with TRBJ1-2; 8 nucleotides line up with TRBD1. The junction had 10 bases not matched to a gene; V was cut back by 5 bases and J by 5 bases. The length of the CDR3 is 15 residues. The germline V gene encodes CDR1 SEHNR and CDR2 FQNEAQ (reference sequence). CDR3 residues: CASSPQGAEGYGYTF. CDR3 nucleotides: TGTGCCAGCAGCCCCCAGGGGGCGGAAGGATATGGCTACACCTTC.

This sequence joins TRBV7-2 and TRBJ1-3; a possible D gene is TRBD1 (5 bases). Germline values: CDR1 SGHTA, CDR2 FQGNSA. CDR3 length: 16 residues. The V gene lost 4 bases and the J gene lost 0 bases, with 13 bases spanning the gap. CDR3 bases: TGTGCCAGCAGCTCCCTTGGGGCAGGCTCTGGAAACACCATATATTTT. Protein sequence: CASSSLGAGSGNTIYF.

The V call is TRBV4-1, the J call TRBJ2-2; tentative D call: TRBD1 (6 bases). This CDR3 has 14 residues. The germline V gene encodes CDR1 MGHRA and CDR2 YSYEKL. Between the trimmed V and J ends, which lost 4 bases and 2 bases, there was a span of 8 bases. CDR3: CASSPGTNTGELFF. The CDR3 nucleotides are TGCGCCAGCAGCCCCGGGACAAACACCGGGGAGCTGTTTTTT.

V and J are TRBV5-1 and TRBJ2-2; D is possibly TRBD1 (5 bases). Germline V gene sequence: CDR1 SGHRS, CDR2 YFSETQ. V lost 0 bases and J 3 bases, leaving 15 bases between the germline ends. The CDR3 extends over 17 amino acids. The CDR3 coding sequence is TGCGCCAGCAGCTTGGATGGGGTATTAGGGGACACCGGGGAGCTGTTTTTT. It codes for CASSLDGVLGDTGELFF.

The chain carries TRBV14 and TRBJ1-1; a weak D match, TRBD1 (5 bases). V was shortened by 1 base and J by 6 bases, with 9 bases between the two germline ends. Germline V gives CDR1 SGHDN, CDR2 FVKESK. There are 13 residues in the CDR3. The DNA for the CDR3 is TGTGCCAGCAGCCAAGCCAGGGCATCTGAAGCTTTCTTT. It yields the protein CASSQARASEAFF.

There are a few counts of this clone. The rearrangement uses TRBV7-2 and TRBJ1-4; D is uncertain. The length of the CDR3 is 15 residues. V gave up 4 bases and J gave up 5 bases, with 14 bases separating them. Germline V lookup: CDR1 SGHTA, CDR2 FQGNSA. CDR3 loop: CASSSRFGINEKLFF. The CDR3 DNA follows: TGTGCCAGCAGCTCCCGGTTCGGGATAAATGAAAAACTGTTTTTT.

The genes are TRBV7-2 and TRBJ1-2; D call uncertain. The CDR3 has 15 residues. Germline loops: CDR1 SGHTA, CDR2 FQGNSA. The ends were cut back, 3 bases at V and 3 bases at J, with 14 bases in the middle. CDR3 in amino acids: CASSLDPQRHYGYTF. As DNA, the CDR3 is TGTGCCAGCAGCTTGGATCCCCAGCGGCACTATGGCTACACCTTC.

This chain links TRBV4-1 with TRBJ1-2; tentatively, D is TRBD1 (5 bases). The CDR3 has 14 residues. CDR1 and CDR2 from the germline V gene are MGHRA and YSYEKL. V shed 5 bases and J shed 4 bases, with 14 bases lying between them. This chain's CDR3 is CASSVLRVGYGYTF. The CDR3 nucleotides read TGCGCCAGCAGCGTACTCAGGGTGGGCTATGGCTACACCTTC.

V usage is TRBV5-1 and J usage is TRBJ1-2; possibly TRBD1 for D (5 bases). Per germline, CDR1 SGHRS and CDR2 YFSETQ. There are 13 residues in the CDR3. V lost 4 bases and J lost 8, with 15 bases in between. The CDR3 region has the DNA TGCGCCAGCAGCCCGGTAGACTCAGGGGGCTACACCTTC. The encoded protein is CASSPVDSGGYTF.

The chain links TRBV7-2 to TRBJ2-7; 16 bases map to TRBD2. This CDR3 has 17 residues. Germline V gene sequence: CDR1 SGHTA, CDR2 FQGNSA. Unmatched junction bases numbered 8, after V lost 4 bases and J lost 5 bases. The CDR3 protein is CASSWGLAGGALNEQYF. CDR3 DNA sequence: TGTGCCAGCAGCTGGGGACTAGCGGGGGGGGCCCTAAACGAGCAGTACTTC. The whole variable domain, filled in from reference TRBV7-2 and TRBJ2-7, reads GAGVSQSPSNKVTEKGKDVELRCDPISGHTALYWYRQSLGQGLEFLIYFQGNSAPDKSGLPSDRFSAERTGGSVSTLTIQRTQQEDSAVYLCASSWGLAGGALNEQYFGPGTRLTVT.

This clone appeared a few times. This sequence joins TRBV7-8 and TRBJ1-2; no definite D call. V lost 4 bases to trimming and J lost 5 bases, with 17 bases between them. Germline lookup yields CDR1 SGHVS and CDR2 FQNEAQ. The CDR3 covers 15 residues. The DNA for the CDR3 is TGTGCCAGCAGCTCCTACAGAGAAACTTCTTATGGCTACACCTTC. Protein product: CASSSYRETSYGYTF.

About this clone: A much larger clone is a single base away; this may be a read error. Other DNA sequences in the sample encode the same CDR3. V gene TRBV5-1 combines with J gene TRBJ1-2, with 9 bases that match TRBD1. Germline loops: CDR1 SGHRS, CDR2 YFSETQ. The CDR3 totals 15 residues. The CDR3: CASSGTGRGNYGYTF. CDR3 DNA sequence: TGCGCCAGCAGCGGGACAGGGAGAGGAAACTATGGCTACACCTTT.